These 32 T cell receptor beta chains were all obtained from the same sample, sequenced in a study of T cell responses to AZD1222 COVID-19 vaccine. Sequencing was performed with immunoSEQ multiplex PCR; in TCRdb, only in-frame clones are kept and a portion is missing. This sample has around 130,000 clones, with over 90% found just once. The sequences come from peripheral blood, collected on day 0 of AZD1222 vaccination. The receptor source for this set is an adult in good health.

This chain joins TRBV10-3 and TRBJ1-1, with 8 nucleotides matching TRBD1. The CDR3 runs 15 residues. With V trimmed by 4 bases and J by 3 bases, 7 bases remained unmatched. Germline CDR1 is ENHRY and CDR2 is SYGVKD. CDR3 amino acids: CAISVRQGMDTEAFF. The CDR3 DNA reads TGTGCCATCAGTGTCCGACAGGGGATGGACACTGAAGCTTTCTTT.

The rearrangement uses TRBV10-3 and TRBJ2-6; TRBD2 aligns across 8 bases. CDR1 ENHRY and CDR2 SYGVKD come from the germline V gene. V lost 8 bases to trimming and J lost 0 bases; unmatched junction nucleotides: 6. This CDR3 spans 16 amino acids. The CDR3, as DNA: TGTGCCATCCGAGCGGGGGAGCTCTCTGGGGCCAACGTCCTGACTTTC. Translated: CAIRAGELSGANVLTF.

The rearrangement joins TRBV6-5 to TRBJ1-1; the D gene is possibly TRBD1 (5 bases). The V gene's germline CDR1 is MNHEY and CDR2 SVGAGI. V was trimmed by 6 bases and J by 4 bases, leaving 15 bases between them. The CDR3 is made up of 14 amino acids. The CDR3 coding sequence is TGTGCCAGCAGGCCGGGACGACTCTCCACTGAAGCTTTCTTT. As protein: CASRPGRLSTEAFF.

At least ten counts were recorded for this clone. The chain recombines TRBV6-2 or TRBV6-3 with TRBJ2-3; D possibly corresponds to TRBD2 (7 bases). CDR3 size: 15 residues. Between the trimmed V and J ends, which lost 2 bases and 2 bases, there was a span of 11 bases. Germline loops: CDR1 MNHEY, CDR2 SVGEGT. The CDR3 nucleotides are TGTGCCAGCAGTTACGGGGGGGCCGTCACAGATACGCAGTATTTT. This translates into CASSYGGAVTDTQYF.

This clone was counted a single time. V usage is TRBV9 and J usage is TRBJ2-7; 8 bases align to TRBD1. With 4 bases clipped from V and 0 bases from J, the junction kept 12 bases outside the gene matches. Germline CDR1 reads SGDLS; CDR2 reads YYNGEE. The CDR3 is 17 residues long. As DNA, the CDR3 is TGTGCCAGCAGCCCCGCCCCCGGGACAGGAAACTCCTACGAGCAGTACTTC. Its translation: CASSPAPGTGNSYEQYF.

CDR3: CSTRAPLRETQYF. The CDR3 DNA reads as TGCAGCACCCGGGCCCCCCTCCGGGAGACCCAGTACTTC. The V gene is TRBV29-1, the J gene TRBJ2-5; D remains ambiguous. Germline V lookup: CDR1 SQVTM, CDR2 ANQGSEA. This CDR3 has 13 residues. V dropped 8 bases and J dropped 5 bases, with 18 bases sitting between them.

This clone is a singleton in its sample. The rearrangement uses TRBV19 and TRBJ1-6, with 10 nucleotides matching TRBD1. The CDR3 length is 14 residues. Germline loops: CDR1 LNHDA, CDR2 SQIVND (reference sequence). The trim removed 5 bases at V and 13 bases at J, leaving 8 bases unmatched. The CDR3 nucleotides read TGTGCCAGTAGTCCCAGACAGGGGGCTAGTCCCCTCCACTTT. Protein sequence: CASSPRQGASPLHF. Based on the CDR3 plus reference TRBV19 and TRBJ1-6, the full variable domain is DGGITQSPKYLFRKEGQNVTLSCEQNLNHDAMYWYRQDPGQGLRLIYYSQIVNDFQKGDIAEGYSVSREKKESFPLTVTSAQKNPTAFYLCASSPRQGASPLHFGNGTRLTVT.

V usage is TRBV5-4 and J usage is TRBJ1-1; D gene unclear. The V gene lost 4 bases and the J gene lost 0 bases, with 10 bases spanning the gap. The CDR3 has 14 amino acids. The germline V gene has CDR1 SGHNT and CDR2 YYREEE (reference sequence). CDR3 sequence: CASSPKAVNTEAFF. CDR3 DNA sequence: TGTGCCAGCAGCCCGAAGGCAGTGAACACTGAAGCTTTCTTT.

This clone occurred a few times. The rearrangement joins TRBV18 to TRBJ2-7; D possibly corresponds to TRBD1 (6 bases). The CDR3 runs 15 residues. Per the germline V gene, CDR1 is KGHSH and CDR2 is LQKENI. V lost 1 base and J lost 1, with 11 bases in between. CDR3 region: CASSPRQGKSYEQYF. Here the CDR3 DNA reads TGTGCCAGCTCACCACGCCAGGGGAAGTCCTACGAGCAGTACTTC. Variable domain in full (rest from reference TRBV18 and TRBJ2-7): NAGVMQNPRHLVRRRGQEARLRCSPMKGHSHVYWYRQLPEEGLKFMVYLQKENIIDESGMPKERFSAEFPKEGPSILRIQQVVRGDSAAYFCASSPRQGKSYEQYFGPGTRLTVT.

The rearrangement joins TRBV19 to TRBJ2-1, with D possibly called TRBD1 or TRBD2 (6 bases each). V shed 5 bases and J shed 9 bases, with 20 bases lying between them. The CDR3 totals 15 residues. CDR1 and CDR2 (germline): LNHDA, SQIVND (reference sequence). The CDR3 reads CASSHRVSGGAEQFF. In nucleotides, the CDR3 is TGTGCCAGTAGTCACAGGGTAAGTGGAGGGGCTGAGCAGTTCTTC.

The CDR3 is CASSLALTRILQPQHF. CDR3 DNA sequence: TGTGCCAGCAGCTTAGCGTTGACTAGAATTTTACAGCCCCAGCATTTT. V usage is TRBV7-4 and J usage is TRBJ1-5; D not resolved. CDR3 length: 16 residues. Germline CDR1 is SGHVT and CDR2 is SQSDAQ. V was pared by 0 bases and J by 7 bases, with 16 bases between. The variable domain in full, completed from reference TRBV7-4 and TRBJ1-5, reads GAGVSQSPRYKVAKRGRDVALRCDSISGHVTLYWYRQTLGQGSEVLTYSQSDAQRDKSGRPSGRFSAERPERSVSTLKIQRTEQGDSAVYLCASSLALTRILQPQHFGDGTRLSIL.

The rearrangement joins TRBV20-1 to TRBJ1-1, with D perhaps TRBD1 (5 bases). Germline V CDR1 and CDR2: DFQATT, SNEGSKA (reference sequence). The CDR3 extends over 11 amino acids. V was cut by 5 bases and J by 10 bases, with 14 bases left in between. CDR3 DNA sequence: TGCAGTGCTCCGGGGGAGGGGAGAGCTTTCTTT. Encoded protein: CSAPGEGRAFF.

This rearrangement joins TRBV2 to TRBJ1-4; 11 bases agree with TRBD1. CDR3 size: 16 residues. The V and J ends lost 6 bases and 7 bases, in that order; junction bases with no gene match: 10. From germline, CDR1 is SNHLY and CDR2 FYNNEI. In DNA form, the CDR3 reads TGTGCCAGCAGGCCGCCGTCCGGGACAGGGGGTGAAAAACTGTTTTTT. The encoded protein is CASRPPSGTGGEKLFF.

CDR3 residues: CASRDGSTTDTQYF. The DNA for the CDR3 is TGCGCCAGTCGGGACGGATCCACCACAGATACGCAGTATTTT. The gene calls are TRBV10-2 and TRBJ2-3; D tentatively reads TRBD1 or TRBD2 (5 bases each). CDR1 and CDR2 from the germline V gene are WSHSY and SAAADI. This CDR3 is built from 14 residues. Trimming took off 9 bases at V and 2 bases at J, with 15 bases between the two ends.

The chain couples TRBV5-1 to TRBJ2-3; TRBD2 might be the D (6 bases). Germline V lookup: CDR1 SGHRS, CDR2 YFSETQ. Trimming removed 0 bases from V and 1 base from J, with 15 bases in between. The length of the CDR3 is 17 residues. The CDR3 DNA follows: TGCGCCAGCAGCTTGGGCCGACTAGTTCCCGGCACAGATACGCAGTATTTT. It codes for CASSLGRLVPGTDTQYF.

This clone was observed a single time. DNA of the CDR3: TGTGCCAGTAGCAGAAAGGGGCAGGGCACTGAAGCTTTCTTT. Translated, it gives CASSRKGQGTEAFF. The genes are TRBV19 and TRBJ1-1; perhaps TRBD1 as D (5 bases). The CDR3 loop spans 14 amino acids. The V gene's germline CDR1 is LNHDA and CDR2 SQIVND (reference sequence). Trimming took off 6 bases at V and 4 bases at J, with 15 bases between the two ends. Complete variable domain (other parts from reference TRBV19 and TRBJ1-1): DGGITQSPKYLFRKEGQNVTLSCEQNLNHDAMYWYRQDPGQGLRLIYYSQIVNDFQKGDIAEGYSVSREKKESFPLTVTSAQKNPTAFYLCASSRKGQGTEAFFGQGTRLTVV.

The rearrangement uses TRBV3-1 (or the pseudogene TRBV3-2) and TRBJ2-1; 11 nucleotides agree with TRBD2. In germline, CDR1 is LGHDT, CDR2 YNNKEL (reference sequence). The CDR3 is 15 residues long. V shed 4 bases, J shed 8 bases, and the junction held 7 bases outside the gene matches. CDR3 residues: CASSRSGGAAYEQFF. The CDR3 nucleotides are TGTGCCAGCAGCCGTAGCGGGGGGGCTGCCTATGAGCAGTTCTTC.

Details on this clone: The junction and the germline gene differ at one end; a read error may be behind it. This chain connects TRBV5-4 to TRBJ2-2, with 14 bases aligning to TRBD2. The CDR3 consists of 16 residues. The germline CDR1 and CDR2 sequences are SGHNT and YYREEE (reference sequence). CDR3 residues: CASGGTSGGEHRGAVF. The CDR3 DNA is TGTGCCAGCGGAGGGACTAGCGGGGGAGAACACCGGGGAGCTGTTTTT.

The chain carries TRBV5-1 and TRBJ2-1, with 7 bases aligning to TRBD1. The V gene's germline CDR1 is SGHRS and CDR2 YFSETQ. The junction had 4 bases not matched to a gene; V was cut back by 4 bases and J by 0 bases. There are 15 residues in the CDR3. CDR3 protein: CASSLGQSSYNEQFF. CDR3 DNA: TGCGCCAGCAGCCTGGGACAGAGCTCCTACAATGAGCAGTTCTTC.

The V gene is TRBV6-9, the J gene TRBJ1-1; D gene unclear. Germline V gene sequence: CDR1 MNHGY, CDR2 SVAAGI. The CDR3 loop spans 12 amino acids. Trimming cost V 0 bases and J 7 bases, with 6 bases left between them. CDR3 amino acids: CASSYSWDEAFF. The CDR3 DNA sequence: TGTGCCAGCAGTTATTCTTGGGATGAAGCTTTCTTT.

This chain joins TRBV9 and TRBJ2-7; D may match TRBD1 or TRBD2 (5 bases each). With 4 bases removed from V and 5 bases from J, the gap between germline ends came to 16 bases. Germline values: CDR1 SGDLS, CDR2 YYNGEE. There are 14 residues in the CDR3. CDR3 protein: CASSPAGALHEQYF. CDR3 bases: TGTGCCAGCAGCCCGGCCGGGGCCTTGCACGAGCAGTACTTC.

V usage is TRBV12-5 and J usage is TRBJ2-6; 8 bases are shared with TRBD1. J lost 1 base, V lost 2 bases, and 7 bases had no gene match. This CDR3 comprises 18 residues. The V gene's germline CDR1 is LGHNT and CDR2 FRNRAP. Here the CDR3 reads CASGLWYQGASGANVLTF. CDR3 bases: TGTGCTAGTGGTTTGTGGTACCAGGGGGCTTCTGGGGCCAACGTCCTGACTTTC.

The CDR3 sequence: CASTLGRMGYSNQPQHF. In nucleotides, the CDR3 is TGTGCCAGCACCCTGGGACGGATGGGGTATAGCAATCAGCCCCAGCATTTT. The chain has TRBV28 and TRBJ1-5, with D possibly TRBD1 on 5 matching bases. The CDR3 loop spans 17 amino acids. Germline V gene lookup returns CDR1 MDHEN and CDR2 SYDVKM. Trimming stripped 7 bases from V and 0 bases from J, with 19 bases between.

The chain links TRBV19 to TRBJ1-1, with TRBD1 matching 9 bases. With V trimmed by 5 bases and J by 0 bases, 10 bases remained unmatched. CDR3 length: 17 residues. CDR1 is LNHDA and CDR2 is SQIVND in the germline V gene (reference sequence). CDR3 nucleotides: TGTGCCAGTAGTCCAGGGACAGGGCTCTTCATGAACACTGAAGCTTTCTTT. Protein product: CASSPGTGLFMNTEAFF.

The genes are TRBV14 and TRBJ2-7; D call uncertain. Per germline, CDR1 SGHDN and CDR2 FVKESK. This CDR3 region has 14 residues. V lost 3 bases and J lost 0, with 9 bases in between. CDR3 DNA sequence: TGTGCCAGCAGCCAGAGGCAGTACTCCTACGAGCAGTACTTC. Amino acid sequence: CASSQRQYSYEQYF.

The CDR3 loop reads CASSPTGQGEGYTF. CDR3 nucleotides: TGCGCCAGCAGCCCCACGGGACAGGGGGAAGGCTACACCTTC. V and J are TRBV5-1 and TRBJ1-2; 11 bases map to TRBD1. The CDR3 sequence is 14 residues long. V lost 4 bases and J lost 8; bases outside the gene matches: 7. Germline-derived CDR1 and CDR2 are SGHRS and YFSETQ.

The chain joins TRBV3-1 (or the pseudogene TRBV3-2) to TRBJ1-1; possible D gene TRBD1, 5 bases. Germline CDR1 reads LGHDT; CDR2 reads YNNKEL (reference sequence). Deletions cut 2 bases from V and 0 bases from J, with 10 bases between. The CDR3 loop spans 15 amino acids. The CDR3 sequence is CASSQFTGLNTEAFF. In DNA form, the CDR3 reads TGTGCCAGCAGCCAATTCACAGGCCTGAACACTGAAGCTTTCTTT.

The chain joins TRBV25-1 to TRBJ1-1; the D is unclear. Per the germline V gene, CDR1 is MGHDK and CDR2 is SYGVNS. The CDR3 contains 13 residues. V shed 2 bases and J shed 6 bases, with 10 bases lying between them. CDR3: CASSETRDSEAFF. DNA of the CDR3: TGTGCCAGCAGTGAAACGAGGGATTCTGAAGCTTTCTTT.

The rearrangement links TRBV2 to TRBJ2-6, with D possibly matching TRBD1 (5 bases). V shed 6 bases and J shed 1 base, with 10 bases lying between them. The germline V gene has CDR1 SNHLY and CDR2 FYNNEI. The CDR3 sequence is 15 residues long. The DNA for the CDR3 is TGTGCCAGCAGGGCTCCAGGGTCTGGGGCCAACGTCCTGACTTTC. Translated: CASRAPGSGANVLTF.

V gene TRBV12-1 combines with J gene TRBJ1-5. TRBV12-1 is deemed a pseudogene. There are 17 residues in the CDR3. The CDR3 here is CASSFALCGRINQPQHF. The CDR3 DNA reads TGTGCCAGCAGCTTTGCGCTCTGTGGGCGGATTAATCAGCCCCAGCATTTT.

The CDR3 bases are TGTGCCAGCAGCGGAGTGGGACTAGCGGGGGGGTCCTACGAGCAGTACTTC. This encodes CASSGVGLAGGSYEQYF. The chain recombines TRBV4-2 with TRBJ2-7, with 16 bases fitting TRBD2. With V trimmed by 5 bases and J by 1 base, 5 bases remained unmatched. CDR3 length: 17 amino acids. Germline V lookup: CDR1 LGHNA, CDR2 YNFKEQ.

This clone was seen only a few times. The genes are TRBV6-5 and TRBJ1-5; the D is unclear. This CDR3 is built from 12 residues. V lost 5 bases and J 6 bases, leaving 8 bases between the germline ends. Germline values: CDR1 MNHEY, CDR2 SVGAGI. CDR3: CASSPIGQPQHF. The CDR3 region has the DNA TGTGCCAGCAGTCCAATTGGTCAGCCCCAGCATTTT.